The T cell receptor (beta chain) under discussion was sequenced for a study of blood T cell repertoires in COVID-19 (dated by TCRdb to 2018 to 2021). Study-level background: Samples covering the acute and convalescent phases of COVID-19 were provided by collaborators in the United States, Italy and Spain. The prospective study material was composed of cDNA or gDNA derived from T cells, B-cell-depleted T cells, or PBMCs. Subjects who had been exposed to COVID-19, were actively infected with it, or had recovered from it provided the deeply sampled blood TCRbeta repertoires that made up the dataset. A freely available public database, intended as a resource for researchers studying the immune response to SARS-CoV-2, is where the repertoires were released. Samples came from the ongoing ImmuneRACE study (first 160 participants) plus 1,254 subjects from 6 global collaborators. Nearly every sample came with metadata listing a de-identified subject ID, COVID-19 status, age in years and sex. Where HLA class I and class II types were available, the types were taken from metadata supplied by the sample provider, not from assay-based typing.

Sequences SGHTA (CDR1) and FQGTGA (CDR2) are obtained from the germline V gene. From its cysteine to its phenylalanine, the CDR3 spans 15 amino acids. Just the 45-base CDR3 DNA is kept, in frame starting at base 1. The germline V end is reduced by 5 bases and the J end by 4 bases; junction bases left unmatched: 6. Concerning this clone: No cognate antigen has been identified for it. No base-level quality is on record; no much larger clone is a single base apart.

Overall study results and their limits: The quantity of clinical and demographic metadata differed by source and by participant and was supplied without curation.

Participants in the prospective study were aged roughly 18 to 90 years, lived in 20 to 30 United States geographic areas, and enrolled through a virtual design. In the prospective study, participants were assigned to cohorts based on the clinical history participants reported in a screening survey and a study questionnaire. Recovered participants in ImmuneRACE Cohort 3 were defined by two consecutive negative NP/OP PCR tests, clearance by a healthcare professional, or resolution of symptoms. Mobile phlebotomists in the prospective study collected whole blood, serum and a nasopharyngeal or oropharyngeal swab from every participant. Participants in the prospective study had the option to provide additional blood draws and questionnaires over a roughly two-month period. Before DNA extraction, blood samples from the prospective study were shipped at room temperature or frozen. TCRbeta CDR3 regions were amplified from genomic DNA by means of the immunoSEQ Assay, a bias-controlled multiplex PCR. Under the source paper's analysis protocol: Within the assay, amplification of reference gene primers was used to estimate how many nucleated cells each sample contained. To quantify the absolute abundance of each unique TCRbeta CDR3 rearrangement, sequence reads were collapsed and filtered. For each sample, productive Simpson clonality was calculated as the square root of Simpson's diversity index over productive rearrangements. The table was pulled from immuneACCESS by TCRdb, which kept in-frame rearrangements only. Such tables lose some clones; where checked, under half of the loss comes from unresolved V genes, and the rest has no known cause. V and J calls and clone size come straight from that table; D and trimming were deduced from the DNA. The sample yields some 320,000 clones; about 88% were counted once. The leading ten clones occupy 2.6% of the sample.

The chain links TRBV7-3 with TRBJ1-5, and 9 junction bases match TRBD1. Sequencing was carried out using PBMCs or T cells enriched from blood (not recorded which). This sequence originates from a man aged 55 to 70 who had recovered from COVID-19. The sequence in DNA is TGTGCCAGCAGCCAGGGGACAGGGAGGAATCAGCCCCAGCATTTT. This is translated as CASSQGTGRNQPQHF.